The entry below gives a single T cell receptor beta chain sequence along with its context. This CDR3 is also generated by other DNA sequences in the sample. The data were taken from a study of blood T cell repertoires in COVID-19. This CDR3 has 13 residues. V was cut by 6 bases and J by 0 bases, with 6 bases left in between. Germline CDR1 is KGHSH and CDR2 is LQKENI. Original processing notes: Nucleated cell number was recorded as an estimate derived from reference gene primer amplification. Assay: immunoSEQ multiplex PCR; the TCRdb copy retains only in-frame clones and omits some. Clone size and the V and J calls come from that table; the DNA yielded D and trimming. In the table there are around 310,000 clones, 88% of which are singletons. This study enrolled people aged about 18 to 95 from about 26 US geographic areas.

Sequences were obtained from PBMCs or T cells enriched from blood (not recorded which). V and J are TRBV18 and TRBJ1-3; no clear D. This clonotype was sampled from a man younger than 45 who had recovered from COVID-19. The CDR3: CASSPSSGNTIYF. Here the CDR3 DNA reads TGTGCCAGCTCCCCGAGCTCTGGAAACACCATATATTTT. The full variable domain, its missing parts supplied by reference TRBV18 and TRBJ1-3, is NAGVMQNPRHLVRRRGQEARLRCSPMKGHSHVYWYRQLPEEGLKFMVYLQKENIIDESGMPKERFSAEFPKEGPSILRIQQVVRGDSAAYFCASSPSSGNTIYFGEGSWLTVV.